One and the same sample provided the 5 T cell receptor beta chains below, sequenced in a study of cytomegalovirus exposure and HLA in healthy donors. Primers for the PCR totalled 60 Vbeta and 13 Jbeta. The data were produced by immunoSEQ multiplex PCR, yet TCRdb's version contains in-frame clones alone and is incomplete. The sample includes more than 150,000 clones, 65% to 90% of them seen just once. Sequenced: PBMCs. Receptors were obtained from a girl between 2 and 10 years old in good health and CMV-seropositive.

The chain uses TRBV9 and TRBJ1-6, with 10 positions matching TRBD1. Germline lookup yields CDR1 SGDLS and CDR2 YYNGEE. The CDR3 is 15 residues long. J gave up 14 bases and V 3 bases, and 11 bases lay outside the gene matches. In DNA form, the CDR3 reads TGTGCCAGCAGCGCAACAGGGACAGGGGTTTCTACCCTCCACTTT. This translates into CASSATGTGVSTLHF.

V is TRBV6-1 and J is TRBJ2-7; 9 nucleotides align to TRBD2. The junction had 10 bases not matched to a gene; V was cut back by 5 bases and J by 5 bases. The germline V gene encodes CDR1 MNHNS and CDR2 SASEGT. CDR3 length: 15 residues. CDR3 in amino acids: CASSPKAGGVNEQYF. The CDR3 bases are TGTGCCAGCAGTCCAAAAGCGGGGGGCGTCAACGAGCAGTACTTC.

The V and J genes are TRBV19 and TRBJ1-4, with 9 bases matching TRBD1. V was clipped by 6 bases and J by 7 bases; unmatched bases: 0. The CDR3 runs to 12 residues. CDR1 and CDR2 (germline): LNHDA, SQIVND (reference sequence). CDR3 residues: CASRQGAEKLFF. The CDR3 DNA sequence: TGTGCCAGTAGACAGGGGGCTGAAAAACTGTTTTTT.

J is TRBJ1-1 and V is TRBV6-5, with 7 nucleotides matching TRBD1. V gave up 5 bases and J gave up 4 bases; unmatched junction bases: 7. Per germline, CDR1 MNHEY and CDR2 SVGAGI. The CDR3 consists of 14 residues. The CDR3 nucleotides read TGTGCCAGCAGTGGCGACAGGGTGGCCACTGAAGCTTTCTTT. It is translated as CASSGDRVATEAFF.

The chain recombines TRBV5-1 with TRBJ2-5, with 9 positions matching TRBD1. This CDR3 comprises 15 residues. V was pared by 4 bases and J by 5 bases, with 9 bases of the junction left unmatched. Germline CDR1 SGHRS, CDR2 YFSETQ. CDR3 in amino acids: CASSTGQGIGETQYF. CDR3 nucleotides: TGCGCCAGCAGCACCGGACAGGGGATAGGGGAGACCCAGTACTTC.